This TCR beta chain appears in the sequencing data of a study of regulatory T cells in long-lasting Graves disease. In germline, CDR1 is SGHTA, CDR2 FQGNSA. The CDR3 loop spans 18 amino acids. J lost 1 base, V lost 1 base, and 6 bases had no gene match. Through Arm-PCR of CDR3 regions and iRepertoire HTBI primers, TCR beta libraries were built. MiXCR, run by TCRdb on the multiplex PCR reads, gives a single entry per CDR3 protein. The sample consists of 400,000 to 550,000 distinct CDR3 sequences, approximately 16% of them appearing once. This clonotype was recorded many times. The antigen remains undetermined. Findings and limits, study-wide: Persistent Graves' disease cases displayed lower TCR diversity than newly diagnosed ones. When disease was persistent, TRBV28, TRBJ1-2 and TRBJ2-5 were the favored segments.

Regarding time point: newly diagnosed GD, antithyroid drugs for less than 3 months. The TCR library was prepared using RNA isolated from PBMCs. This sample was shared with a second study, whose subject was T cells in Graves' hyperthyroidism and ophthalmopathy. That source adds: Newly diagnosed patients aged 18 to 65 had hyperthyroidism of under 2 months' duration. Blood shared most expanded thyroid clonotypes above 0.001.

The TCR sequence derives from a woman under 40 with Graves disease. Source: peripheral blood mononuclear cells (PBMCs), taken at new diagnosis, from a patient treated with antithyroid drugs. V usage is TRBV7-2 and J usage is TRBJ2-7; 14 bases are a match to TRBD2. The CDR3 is CASSLEGLAGVRSYEQYF. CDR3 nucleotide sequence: TGTGCCAGCAGCTTAGAGGGACTAGCGGGAGTAAGGTCCTACGAGCAGTACTTC.